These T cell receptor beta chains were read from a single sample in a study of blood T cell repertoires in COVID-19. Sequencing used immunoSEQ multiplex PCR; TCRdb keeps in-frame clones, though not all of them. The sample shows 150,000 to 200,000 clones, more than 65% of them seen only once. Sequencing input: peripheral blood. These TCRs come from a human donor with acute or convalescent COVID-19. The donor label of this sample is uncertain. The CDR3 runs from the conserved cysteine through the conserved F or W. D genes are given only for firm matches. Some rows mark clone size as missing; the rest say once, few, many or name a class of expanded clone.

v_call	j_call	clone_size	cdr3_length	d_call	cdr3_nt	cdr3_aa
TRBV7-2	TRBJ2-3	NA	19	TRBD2	TGTGCCAGCAGCCGCCGCCCTTTAGTCCTAGCGGGGGAGACAGATACGCAGTATTTT	CASSRRPLVLAGETDTQYF
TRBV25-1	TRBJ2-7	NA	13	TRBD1	TGTGCCAGCAGTGGGGACAGTCCCTGGGAGCAGTACTTC	CASSGDSPWEQYF
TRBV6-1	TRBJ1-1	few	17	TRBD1	TGTGCCAGCAGTGGCAACCAGGGGGCGCGGAGAAACACTGAAGCTTTCTTT	CASSGNQGARRNTEAFF
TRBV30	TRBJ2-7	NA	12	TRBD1	TGTGCCGGTTACAGGGGAAAGGACGAGCAGTACTTC	CAGYRGKDEQYF
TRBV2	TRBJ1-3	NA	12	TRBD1	TGTGCCAGCAGTCCCCAGGGGGATACCATATATTTT	CASSPQGDTIYF
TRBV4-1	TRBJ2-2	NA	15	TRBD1	TGCGCCAGCAGCCAAGGACAGGGAATTACCGGGGAGCTGTTTTTT	CASSQGQGITGELFF
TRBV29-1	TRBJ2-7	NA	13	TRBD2	TGCAGCTTCTTAGGACTAGCGGGAGCCGAGCAGTACTTC	CSFLGLAGAEQYF
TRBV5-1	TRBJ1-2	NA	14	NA	TGCGCCAGCAGCTCCTTCGGGGTCGGCTATGGCTACACCTTC	CASSSFGVGYGYTF
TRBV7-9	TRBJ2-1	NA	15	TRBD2	TGTGCCAGCAGCGAAGGACTAGCGTACTACAATGAGCAGTTCTTC	CASSEGLAYYNEQFF
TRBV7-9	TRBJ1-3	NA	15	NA	TGTGCCAGCAGCTTACCTGCTAACTCTGGAAACACCATATATTTT	CASSLPANSGNTIYF
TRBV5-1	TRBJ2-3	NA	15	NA	TGCGCCAGCAGCGTGGACAGTTCTAGCACAGATACGCAGTATTTT	CASSVDSSSTDTQYF
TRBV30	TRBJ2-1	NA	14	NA	TGTGCCTGCCCGGTCGGGGGGCCCGCTAATGAGCAGTTCTTC	CACPVGGPANEQFF
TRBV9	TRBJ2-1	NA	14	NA	TGTGCCAGCAGCGTCCAAGGCCGGGGGAATGAGCAGTTCTTC	CASSVQGRGNEQFF
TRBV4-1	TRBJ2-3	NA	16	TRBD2	TGCGCCAGCAGCCGCGGGACTAGCCCACCTGGAGATACGCAGTATTTT	CASSRGTSPPGDTQYF
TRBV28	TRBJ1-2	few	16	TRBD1	TGTGCCAGCAGTAGCCCCGGGACAGGGCGGCACTATGGCTACACCTTC	CASSSPGTGRHYGYTF
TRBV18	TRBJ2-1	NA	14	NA	TGTGCCAGCTCACCCGTGGCGGGGTTCGATGAGCAGTTCTTC	CASSPVAGFDEQFF
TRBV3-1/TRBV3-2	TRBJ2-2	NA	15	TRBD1	TGTGCCAGCAGCCCTCGACAGGGGGGGTCCGGGGAGCTGTTTTTT	CASSPRQGGSGELFF
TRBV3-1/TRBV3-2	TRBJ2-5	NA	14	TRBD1	TGTGCCAGCAACACAGGGGGCACCCAAGAGACCCAGTACTTC	CASNTGGTQETQYF
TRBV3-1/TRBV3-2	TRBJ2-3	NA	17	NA	TGTGCCAGCAGCCAAGGGAAGAGGGGGTGGGGCTCAGATACGCAGTATTTT	CASSQGKRGWGSDTQYF
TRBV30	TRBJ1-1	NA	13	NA	TGTGCCTGGAATGGGGGAGGGGGCACTGAAGCTTTCTTT	CAWNGGGGTEAFF
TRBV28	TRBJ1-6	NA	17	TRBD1	TGTGCCAGCAGGGCTTCTAGGACAGGGGGCTATAATTCACCCCTCCACTTT	CASRASRTGGYNSPLHF
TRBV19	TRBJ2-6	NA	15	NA	TGTGCCAGTAGACCCAAGAGCTCTGGGGCCAACGTCCTGACTTTC	CASRPKSSGANVLTF
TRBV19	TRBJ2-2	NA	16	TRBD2	TGTGCCAGTAGTATACTGGTAGCGGGAGTGGCCGGGGAGCTGTTTTTT	CASSILVAGVAGELFF
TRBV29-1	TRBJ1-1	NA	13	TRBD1	TGCAGCGTTGAAGAAACAGGGGGCACTGAAGCTTTCTTT	CSVEETGGTEAFF
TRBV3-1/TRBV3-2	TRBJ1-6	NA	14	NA	TGTGCCAGCAGCCAAGGGAGAGGGTATTCACCCCTCCACTTT	CASSQGRGYSPLHF
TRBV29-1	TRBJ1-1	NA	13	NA	TGCAGCGTTGACGCAGTCATGAACACTGAAGCTTTCTTT	CSVDAVMNTEAFF
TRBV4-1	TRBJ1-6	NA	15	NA	TGCCCCACCAGCCAACTGGGGGGGGGTAATTCACCCCTCCACTTT	CPTSQLGGGNSPLHF
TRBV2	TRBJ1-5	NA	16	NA	TGTGCCAGCAGTGACGGGGGGGCTCGGGGTTATCAGCCCCAGCATTTT	CASSDGGARGYQPQHF
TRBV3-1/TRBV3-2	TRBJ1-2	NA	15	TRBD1	TGTGCCAGCAGCGACCCCGGGACAGATATCCATGGCTACACCTTC	CASSDPGTDIHGYTF